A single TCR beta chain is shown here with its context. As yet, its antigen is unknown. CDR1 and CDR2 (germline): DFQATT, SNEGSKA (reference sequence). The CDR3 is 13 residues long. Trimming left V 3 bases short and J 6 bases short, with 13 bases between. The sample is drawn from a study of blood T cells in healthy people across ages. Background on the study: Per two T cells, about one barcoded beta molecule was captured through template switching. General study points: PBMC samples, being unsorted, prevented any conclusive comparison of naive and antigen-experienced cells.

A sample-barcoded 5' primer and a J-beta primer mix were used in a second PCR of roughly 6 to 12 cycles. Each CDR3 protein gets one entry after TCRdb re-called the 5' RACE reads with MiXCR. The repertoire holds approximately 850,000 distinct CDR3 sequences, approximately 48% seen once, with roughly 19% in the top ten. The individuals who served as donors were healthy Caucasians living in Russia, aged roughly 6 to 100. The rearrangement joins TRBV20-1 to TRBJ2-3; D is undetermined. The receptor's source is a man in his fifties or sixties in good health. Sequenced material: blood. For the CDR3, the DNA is TGCAGTGCTAGCGGCCCATTTAGGGATACGCAGTATTTT. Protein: CSASGPFRDTQYF.